These 30 T cell receptor beta chains were all obtained from the same sample, sequenced in a study of T cells in Graves' hyperthyroidism and ophthalmopathy. The source material, RNA transcripts, was used to amplify TCR beta CDR3 regions. When the TCR CDR3 underwent first-round RT-PCR, the HTBI primer set was used. MiXCR, run by TCRdb on the multiplex PCR reads, gives a single entry per CDR3 protein. This table has under 250,000 distinct CDR3 sequences, 17% appearing once. Source material: blood. The receptors were gathered from a man aged 50-59 years with Graves' hyperthyroidism.

At least ten counts were recorded for this clonotype. The chain recombines TRBV27 with TRBJ1-1; a weak D match, TRBD1 (5 bases). This CDR3 region has 14 residues. Trimming cost V 4 bases and J 10 bases, with 19 bases left between them. Germline CDR1 and CDR2: MNHEY and SMNVEV (reference sequence). Here the CDR3 reads CASSSHSPGPIAFF. As DNA, the CDR3 is TGTGCCAGCAGTTCACATTCCCCGGGACCGATAGCTTTCTTT.

This chain uses TRBV2 with TRBJ1-2; no clear D gene. Deletions cut 8 bases from V and 8 bases from J, with 15 bases between. CDR3 length: 12 amino acids. Looked up from germline, CDR1 is SNHLY and CDR2 is FYNNEI. This CDR3 is CASGRGFGGYTF. The CDR3 DNA reads TGTGCCAGCGGGCGAGGGTTCGGGGGCTACACCTTC.

J is TRBJ1-5 and V is TRBV28; 8 bases are shared with TRBD1. The germline gives CDR1 MDHEN, CDR2 SYDVKM. There are 13 residues in the CDR3. V was clipped by 6 bases and J by 6 bases; unmatched bases: 4. The chain's CDR3 is CASRQGGVQPQHF. The CDR3 DNA reads as TGTGCCAGCAGACAGGGGGGTGTTCAGCCCCAGCATTTT. Together with reference TRBV28 and TRBJ1-5, the CDR3 gives the full variable domain: DVKVTQSSRYLVKRTGEKVFLECVQDMDHENMFWYRQDPGLGLRLIYFSYDVKMKEKGDIPEGYSVSREKKERFSLILESASTNQTSMYLCASRQGGVQPQHFGDGTRLSIL.

V gene TRBV6-1 combines with J gene TRBJ2-3, with a possible D match to TRBD2 (6 bases). CDR3 length: 14 amino acids. Germline lookup yields CDR1 MNHNS and CDR2 SASEGT. V was cut by 1 base and J by 4 bases, with 9 bases left in between. The CDR3 sequence: CASSEGGAPDTQYF. CDR3 in DNA: TGTGCCAGCAGTGAAGGCGGGGCCCCAGATACGCAGTATTTT.

About this clonotype: This may be a read error: a much more frequent sequence differs by one nucleotide. The V gene is TRBV5-1, the J gene TRBJ2-1; D tentatively fits TRBD1 or TRBD2 (6 bases each). From germline, CDR1 is SGHRS and CDR2 YFSETQ. This CDR3 has 13 residues. For the CDR3, the DNA is TGCGCCAGCAATCGCGGGACATACAGTGAGCAGCTCTTC. This sequence encodes CASNRGTYSEQLF.

This clonotype was detected many times. The V call is TRBV28, the J call TRBJ2-7; 11 bases match TRBD1. This CDR3 is built from 15 residues. Germline V gives CDR1 MDHEN, CDR2 SYDVKM. J was trimmed by 7 bases and V by 5 bases; bases with no gene match: 10. CDR3 DNA: TGTGCCAGCAGTCGCCGGGACAGGGGGGTTGATGAGCAGTACTTC. Translation: CASSRRDRGVDEQYF.

The rearrangement joins TRBV20-1 to TRBJ1-1, with D unclear. The CDR3 totals 14 residues. CDR1 is DFQATT, CDR2 SNEGSKA, per germline (reference sequence). Trimming took off 0 bases at V and 3 bases at J, with 11 bases between the two ends. As DNA, the CDR3 is TGCAGTGCTAGAGATCGAAGACACTACACTGAAGCTTTCTTT. Amino acid sequence: CSARDRRHYTEAFF.

The gene calls are TRBV11-2 and TRBJ2-7, with 7 bases aligning to TRBD2. The trim removed 2 bases at V and 1 base at J, leaving 8 bases unmatched. CDR3 length equals 16 residues. From germline, CDR1 is SGHAT and CDR2 FQNNGV. In nucleotides, the CDR3 is TGTGCCAGCAGCTTAACCGGCCCTAGCGGTTCCTACGAGCAGTACTTC. Translating it yields CASSLTGPSGSYEQYF.

This clonotype was picked up a small number of times. The chain combines TRBV6-1 with TRBJ2-7; no reliable D call. V dropped 8 bases and J dropped 6 bases, with 17 bases sitting between them. This CDR3 has 13 amino acids. Germline lookup yields CDR1 MNHNS and CDR2 SASEGT. CDR3 nucleotide sequence: TGTGCCAGCGGTCAGTTTTTAGCTGGCGAGCAGTACTTC. Protein product: CASGQFLAGEQYF.

This clonotype was recorded at least ten times. The CDR3 DNA sequence: TGCAGTGCTAGAGCATGGACTAGCGGGAGTACGTACGAGCAGTACTTC. Protein product: CSARAWTSGSTYEQYF. The chain employs TRBV20-1 and TRBJ2-7, with 13 bases lining up with TRBD2. The CDR3 consists of 16 residues. V shed 1 base and J 4 bases; nucleotides not matched to a gene: 7. CDR1 is DFQATT, CDR2 SNEGSKA, per germline (reference sequence).

The chain employs TRBV3-1 and TRBJ2-1; weak D call: TRBD2 (6 bases). CDR3 size: 16 residues. Germline values: CDR1 LGHDT, CDR2 YNNKEL (reference sequence). Trimming stripped 0 bases from V and 0 bases from J, with 9 bases between. CDR3 region: CASSQELASSYNEQFF. Written as DNA, the CDR3 is TGTGCCAGCAGCCAAGAACTAGCAAGCTCCTACAATGAGCAGTTCTTC.

This clonotype came up many times. The gene calls are TRBV3-1 and TRBJ1-2; 11 bases are shared with TRBD1. CDR1 and CDR2 (germline): LGHDT, YNNKEL (reference sequence). V shed 3 bases, J shed 6 bases, and the junction held 9 bases outside the gene matches. The CDR3 length is 16 residues. The CDR3 nucleotides are TGTGCCAGCAGCCACCGAGCCGGACAGGGGGCGGATGGCTACACCTTC. Its protein product is CASSHRAGQGADGYTF.

This clonotype was seen repeatedly, ten times or more. The chain employs TRBV7-3 and TRBJ2-1, with 11 bases that match TRBD2. Trimming removed 6 bases from V and 4 bases from J; junction bases left unmatched: 8. Germline V gene lookup returns CDR1 SGHTA and CDR2 FQGTGA. The CDR3 spans 16 residues. The CDR3, as DNA: TGTGCCAGCAGTATCTCCGGGACTAGCGGATACAATGAGCAGTTCTTC. Translation: CASSISGTSGYNEQFF.

This clonotype was seen many times. The V gene is TRBV20-1, the J gene TRBJ1-1; the D gene is possibly TRBD1 (5 bases). CDR3 length: 14 residues. V was trimmed by 3 bases and J by 1 base, leaving 12 bases between them. From germline, CDR1 is DFQATT and CDR2 SNEGSKA (reference sequence). The CDR3 DNA is TGCAGTGCTAGGGAAACTACAGGGAACACTGAAGCTTTCTTT. Translated: CSARETTGNTEAFF.

This clonotype appeared many times. The V call is TRBV6-1, the J call TRBJ2-7, with 12 bases identical to TRBD1. V gave up 10 bases and J gave up 6 bases; unmatched junction bases: 7. CDR1 is MNHNS, CDR2 SASEGT, per germline. This CDR3 has 13 amino acids. CDR3 DNA sequence: TGTGCCACCGAGGGACAGGGGGCAATCGAGCAGTACTTC. Encoded protein: CATEGQGAIEQYF.

This clonotype occurred many times. This sequence joins TRBV11-1 and TRBJ2-7, with D unclear. V gave up 0 bases and J gave up 7 bases, with 7 bases separating them. CDR1 and CDR2 (germline): SGHAT, FQDESV (reference sequence). CDR3 length: 12 amino acids. The CDR3 DNA is TGTGCCAGCAGCTTAGCGTATGGAGAGCAGTACTTC. Protein sequence: CASSLAYGEQYF.

This clonotype was recorded at least ten times. The V call is TRBV29-1, the J call TRBJ2-1; D tentatively reads TRBD1 or TRBD2 (5 bases each). Germline loops: CDR1 SQVTM, CDR2 ANQGSEA. Trimming took 6 bases from V and 9 from J, leaving 21 bases between them. The CDR3 spans 14 residues. The CDR3 coding sequence is TGCAGCGTCGCATCCCCGGGGACGGGGAGTGAGCAGTTCTTC. Its protein is CSVASPGTGSEQFF.

In this sample, this clonotype turned up a few times. The V call is TRBV20-1, the J call TRBJ2-1; 15 bases agree with TRBD2. Germline V gene sequence: CDR1 DFQATT, CDR2 SNEGSKA (reference sequence). The length of the CDR3 is 18 residues. J gave up 6 bases and V 2 bases, and 11 bases lay outside the gene matches. CDR3 region: CSARQGLAGGSRGNEQFF. The CDR3 region has the DNA TGCAGTGCTAGACAGGGACTAGCGGGAGGATCTAGGGGCAATGAGCAGTTCTTC.

This clonotype was observed at least ten times. V is TRBV28 and J is TRBJ2-1; D is ambiguous. V was clipped by 4 bases and J by 8 bases, with 9 bases between them. The CDR3 runs to 12 residues. Germline CDR1 MDHEN, CDR2 SYDVKM. The chain's CDR3 is CASSWPNYEQFF. The CDR3 DNA reads as TGTGCCAGCAGTTGGCCTAACTATGAGCAGTTCTTC.

This chain connects TRBV18 to TRBJ1-1; 9 bases match TRBD1. The germline V gene encodes CDR1 KGHSH and CDR2 LQKENI. V trimming: 10 bases; J trimming: 2 bases; junction bases outside the gene matches: 5. The CDR3 sequence is 13 residues long. As DNA, the CDR3 is TGTGCCACCCTACAGGGGGCAAACACTGAAGCTTTCTTT. It encodes CATLQGANTEAFF.

This clonotype has ten or more counts. The genes are TRBV20-1 and TRBJ2-5; 7 bases line up with TRBD2. Trimming at V came to 8 bases and at J to 5 bases, leaving 11 bases not matched to a gene. From germline, CDR1 is DFQATT and CDR2 SNEGSKA (reference sequence). The CDR3 is 13 amino acids. The CDR3, as DNA: TGCAGTCTCTCGGGGGGAGGAGGGGAGACCCAGTACTTC. Its protein product is CSLSGGGGETQYF.

This clonotype occurred many times. V and J are TRBV11-3 and TRBJ2-2, with 7 positions matching TRBD2. Germline CDR1 SGHNT, CDR2 YENEEA. V was clipped by 5 bases and J by 3 bases; unmatched bases: 6. The CDR3 has 15 amino acids. The CDR3 is CASSPGTTDTGELFF. The CDR3 DNA reads as TGTGCCAGCAGCCCCGGGACTACAGACACCGGGGAGCTGTTTTTT.

This clonotype was seen at least ten times. This CDR3 reads CASSFVGVGEKLFF. CDR3 sequence (DNA): TGTGCCAGCAGTTTTGTGGGGGTAGGAGAAAAACTGTTTTTT. The chain has TRBV12-3 or TRBV12-4 and TRBJ1-4; a weak D match, TRBD1 (5 bases). The CDR3 runs 14 residues. Deletions cut 3 bases from V and 8 bases from J, with 13 bases between.

This clonotype was counted at least ten times. J is TRBJ2-5 and V is TRBV11-2, with D unclear. V dropped 1 base and J dropped 9 bases, with 9 bases sitting between them. Germline lookup yields CDR1 SGHAT and CDR2 FQNNGV. CDR3 length: 12 amino acids. In nucleotides, the CDR3 is TGTGCCAGCAGCTTAGGTACCTGGGCCCAGTACTTC. Amino acid sequence: CASSLGTWAQYF. Full variable domain (outside the CDR3, taken from reference TRBV11-2 and TRBJ2-5): EAGVAQSPRYKIIEKRQSVAFWCNPISGHATLYWYQQILGQGPKLLIQFQNNGVVDDSQLPKDRFSAERLKGVDSTLKIQPAKLEDSAVYLCASSLGTWAQYFGPGTRLLVL.

In its sample, this clonotype was seen many times. CDR3 region: CASSPLGTGAYEQYF. The CDR3 region has the DNA TGTGCCAGCAGTCCCCTCGGGACAGGGGCCTACGAGCAGTACTTC. V gene TRBV28 combines with J gene TRBJ2-7; 10 bases align to TRBD1. J gave up 2 bases and V 5 bases, and 6 bases lay outside the gene matches. The CDR3 runs to 15 residues. Per the germline V gene, CDR1 is MDHEN and CDR2 is SYDVKM.

This clonotype was counted many times. V and J are TRBV20-1 and TRBJ2-5, with D maybe TRBD1 (6 bases). In germline, CDR1 is DFQATT, CDR2 SNEGSKA (reference sequence). Trimming cost V 0 bases and J 4 bases, with 9 bases left between them. CDR3 length: 13 amino acids. CDR3 in DNA: TGCAGTGCTAGAGAAGGACAGTTAGAGACCCAGTACTTC. Translating gives CSAREGQLETQYF.

This clonotype has ten or more counts. This rearrangement joins TRBV2 to TRBJ2-1; 15 nucleotides line up with TRBD2. The germline V gene encodes CDR1 SNHLY and CDR2 FYNNEI. This CDR3 is built from 15 residues. V lost 10 bases, J lost 1 base, and 2 bases stayed unmatched. The CDR3 here is CATGTSGRSYNEQFF. The DNA of the CDR3 is TGTGCCACCGGGACTAGCGGGAGGTCCTACAATGAGCAGTTCTTC.

This clonotype was seen only a few times. The chain couples TRBV28 to TRBJ1-6; D perhaps matches TRBD1 (6 bases). There are 13 residues in the CDR3. V lost 2 bases, J lost 9 bases, and 8 bases lay in between. In germline, CDR1 is MDHEN, CDR2 SYDVKM. CDR3 sequence reads: CASSLRGPSPLHF. The CDR3 coding sequence is TGTGCCAGCAGTTTACGGGGGCCTTCACCCCTCCACTTT.

Ten or more counts support this clonotype. The rearrangement joins TRBV7-2 to TRBJ1-2; possibly TRBD1 for D (5 bases). CDR1 and CDR2 (germline): SGHTA, FQGNSA. V lost 2 bases to trimming and J lost 5 bases, with 12 bases between them. The CDR3 consists of 14 residues. DNA of the CDR3: TGTGCCAGCAGCTTATCCGGGACCCAGTATGGCTACACCTTC. This encodes CASSLSGTQYGYTF. Based on the CDR3 plus reference TRBV7-2 and TRBJ1-2, the full variable domain is GAGVSQSPSNKVTEKGKDVELRCDPISGHTALYWYRQSLGQGLEFLIYFQGNSAPDKSGLPSDRFSAERTGGSVSTLTIQRTQQEDSAVYLCASSLSGTQYGYTFGSGTRLTVV.

This clonotype was counted many times. The rearrangement uses TRBV28 and TRBJ1-4, with D possibly TRBD1 on 5 matching bases. The CDR3 covers 15 residues. V lost 7 bases and J 0 bases, leaving 12 bases between the germline ends. Germline lookup yields CDR1 MDHEN and CDR2 SYDVKM. The CDR3 region is CASIGDEATNEKLFF. CDR3 in DNA: TGTGCCAGCATTGGGGACGAAGCAACTAATGAAAAACTGTTTTTT.